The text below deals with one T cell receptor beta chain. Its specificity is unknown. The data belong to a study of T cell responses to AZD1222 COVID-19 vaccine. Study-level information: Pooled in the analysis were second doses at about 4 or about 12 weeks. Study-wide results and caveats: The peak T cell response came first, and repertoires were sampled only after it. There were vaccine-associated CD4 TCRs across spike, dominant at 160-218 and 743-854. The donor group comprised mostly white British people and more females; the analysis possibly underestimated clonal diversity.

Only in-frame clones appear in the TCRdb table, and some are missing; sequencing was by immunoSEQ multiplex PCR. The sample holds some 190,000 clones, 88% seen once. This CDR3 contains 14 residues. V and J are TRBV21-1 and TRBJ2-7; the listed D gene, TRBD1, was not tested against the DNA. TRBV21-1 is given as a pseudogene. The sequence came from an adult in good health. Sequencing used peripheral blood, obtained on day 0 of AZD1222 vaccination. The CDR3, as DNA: TGTGCCAGCAGCAAAGTTCACAGGGCGTACGAGCAGTACTTC. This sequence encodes CASSKVHRAYEQYF.